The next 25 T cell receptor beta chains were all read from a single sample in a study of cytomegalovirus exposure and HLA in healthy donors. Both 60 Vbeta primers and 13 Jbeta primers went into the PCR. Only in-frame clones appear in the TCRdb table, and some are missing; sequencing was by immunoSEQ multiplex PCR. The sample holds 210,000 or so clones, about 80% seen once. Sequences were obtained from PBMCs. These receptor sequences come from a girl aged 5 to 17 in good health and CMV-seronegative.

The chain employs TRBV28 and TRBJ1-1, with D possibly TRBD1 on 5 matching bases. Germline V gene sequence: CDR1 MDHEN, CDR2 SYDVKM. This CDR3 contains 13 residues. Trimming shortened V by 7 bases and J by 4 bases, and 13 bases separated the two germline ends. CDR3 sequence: CASIYQGGTEAFF. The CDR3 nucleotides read TGTGCCAGCATTTATCAGGGCGGCACTGAAGCTTTCTTT.

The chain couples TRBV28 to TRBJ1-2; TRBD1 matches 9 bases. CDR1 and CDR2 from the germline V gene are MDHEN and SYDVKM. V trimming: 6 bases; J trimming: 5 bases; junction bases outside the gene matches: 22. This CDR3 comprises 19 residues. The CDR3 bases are TGTGCCAGCAGGGGACAGGGTAGGGGTCTTAGTAACTCGGATTATGGCTACACCTTC. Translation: CASRGQGRGLSNSDYGYTF.

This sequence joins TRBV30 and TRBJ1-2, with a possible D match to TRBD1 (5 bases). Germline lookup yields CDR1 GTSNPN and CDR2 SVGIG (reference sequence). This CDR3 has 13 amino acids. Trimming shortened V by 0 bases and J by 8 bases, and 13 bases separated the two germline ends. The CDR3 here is CAWSVHRMWGYTF. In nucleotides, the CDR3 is TGTGCCTGGAGTGTACACAGGATGTGGGGCTACACCTTC.

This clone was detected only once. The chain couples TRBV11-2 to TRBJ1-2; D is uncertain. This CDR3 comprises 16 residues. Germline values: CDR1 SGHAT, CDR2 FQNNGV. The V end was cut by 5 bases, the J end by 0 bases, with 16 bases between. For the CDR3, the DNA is TGTGCCAGCAGCGGAGAGGAGCGGAAAGCTAACTATGGCTACACCTTC. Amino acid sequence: CASSGEERKANYGYTF.

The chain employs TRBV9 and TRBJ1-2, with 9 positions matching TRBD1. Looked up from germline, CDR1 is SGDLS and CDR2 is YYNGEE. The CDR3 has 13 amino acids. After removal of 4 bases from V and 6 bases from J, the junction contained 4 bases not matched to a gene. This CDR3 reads CASSRGQGNGYTF. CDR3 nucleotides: TGTGCCAGCAGCCGCGGACAGGGGAATGGCTACACCTTC.

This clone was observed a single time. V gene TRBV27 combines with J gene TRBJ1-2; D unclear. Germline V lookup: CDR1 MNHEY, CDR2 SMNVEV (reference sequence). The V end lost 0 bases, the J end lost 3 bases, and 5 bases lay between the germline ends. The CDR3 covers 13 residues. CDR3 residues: CASSLSQHYGYTF. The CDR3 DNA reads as TGTGCCAGCAGTTTATCACAGCACTATGGCTACACCTTC.

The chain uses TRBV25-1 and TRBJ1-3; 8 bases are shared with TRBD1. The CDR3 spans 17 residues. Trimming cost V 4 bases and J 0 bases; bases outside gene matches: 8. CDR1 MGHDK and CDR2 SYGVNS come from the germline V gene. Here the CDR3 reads CASSATGTGSSGNTIYF. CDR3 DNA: TGTGCCAGCAGTGCCACCGGGACAGGATCCTCTGGAAACACCATATATTTT.

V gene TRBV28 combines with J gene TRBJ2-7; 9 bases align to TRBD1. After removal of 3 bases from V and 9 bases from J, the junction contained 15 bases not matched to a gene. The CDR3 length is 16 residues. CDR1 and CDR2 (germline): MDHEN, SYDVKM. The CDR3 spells CASSFDLGDRENAQYF. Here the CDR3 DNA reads TGTGCCAGCAGTTTCGATCTCGGGGACAGGGAGAACGCGCAGTACTTC.

CDR3 residues: CATILGATGELFF. The CDR3 region has the DNA TGTGCCACGATCTTGGGGGCCACCGGGGAGCTGTTTTTT. The genes are TRBV19 and TRBJ2-2, with D possibly being TRBD1 (6 bases). The CDR3 runs to 13 residues. Germline lookup yields CDR1 LNHDA and CDR2 SQIVND (reference sequence). Trimming cost V 10 bases and J 4 bases, with 13 bases left between them.

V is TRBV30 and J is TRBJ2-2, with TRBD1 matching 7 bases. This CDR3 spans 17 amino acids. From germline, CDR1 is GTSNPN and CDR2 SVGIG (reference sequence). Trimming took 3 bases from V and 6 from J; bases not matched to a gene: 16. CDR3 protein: CAWSPIGRQGSAGELFF. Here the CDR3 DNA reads TGTGCCTGGAGCCCGATAGGGCGACAGGGTTCGGCCGGGGAGCTGTTTTTT.

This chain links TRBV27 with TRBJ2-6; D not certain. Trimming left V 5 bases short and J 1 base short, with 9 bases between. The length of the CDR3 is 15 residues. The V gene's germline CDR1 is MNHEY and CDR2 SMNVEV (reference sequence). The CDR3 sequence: CASSPTRSGANVLTF. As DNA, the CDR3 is TGTGCCAGCAGTCCAACCCGGTCTGGGGCCAACGTCCTGACTTTC.

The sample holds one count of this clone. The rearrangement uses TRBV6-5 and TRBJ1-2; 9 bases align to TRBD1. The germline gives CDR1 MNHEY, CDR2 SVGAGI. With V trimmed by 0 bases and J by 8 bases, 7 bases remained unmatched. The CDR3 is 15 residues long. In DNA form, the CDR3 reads TGTGCCAGCAGTTACTCTAACAGGGGGCTAGACGGCTACACCTTC. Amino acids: CASSYSNRGLDGYTF.

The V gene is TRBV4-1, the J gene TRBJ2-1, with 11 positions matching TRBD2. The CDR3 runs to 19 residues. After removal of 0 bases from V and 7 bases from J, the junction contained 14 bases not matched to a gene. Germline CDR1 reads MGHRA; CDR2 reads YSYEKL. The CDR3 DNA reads TGCGCCAGCAGCCAAGATGTGGCCCTAGCGGGGGGAAGAGGAAATGAGCAGTTCTTC. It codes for CASSQDVALAGGRGNEQFF.

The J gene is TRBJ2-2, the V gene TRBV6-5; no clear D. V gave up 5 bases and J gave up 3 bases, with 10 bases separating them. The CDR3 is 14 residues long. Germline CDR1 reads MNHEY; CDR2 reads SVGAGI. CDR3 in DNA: TGTGCCAGCAGTCGTTCTCGTTACACCGGGGAGCTGTTTTTT. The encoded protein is CASSRSRYTGELFF.

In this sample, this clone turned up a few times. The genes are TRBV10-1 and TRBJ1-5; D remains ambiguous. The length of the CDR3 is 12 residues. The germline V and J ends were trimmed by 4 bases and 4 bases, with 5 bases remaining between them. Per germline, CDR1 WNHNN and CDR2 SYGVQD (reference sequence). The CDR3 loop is CASSAGNQPQHF. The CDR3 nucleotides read TGCGCCAGCAGTGCGGGGAATCAGCCCCAGCATTTT.

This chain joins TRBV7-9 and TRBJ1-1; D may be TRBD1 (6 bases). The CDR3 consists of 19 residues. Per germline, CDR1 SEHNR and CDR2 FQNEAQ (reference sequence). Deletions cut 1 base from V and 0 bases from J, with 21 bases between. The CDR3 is CASSLVSGQGTWLNTEAFF. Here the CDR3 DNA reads TGTGCCAGCAGCTTAGTTTCCGGTCAGGGGACCTGGTTGAACACTGAAGCTTTCTTT.

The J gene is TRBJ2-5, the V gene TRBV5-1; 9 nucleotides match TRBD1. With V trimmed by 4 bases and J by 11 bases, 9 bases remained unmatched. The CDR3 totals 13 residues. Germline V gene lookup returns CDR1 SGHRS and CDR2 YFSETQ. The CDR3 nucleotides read TGCGCCAGCAGCGGCCGGGACAGGGAGTATCAGTACTTC. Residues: CASSGRDREYQYF.

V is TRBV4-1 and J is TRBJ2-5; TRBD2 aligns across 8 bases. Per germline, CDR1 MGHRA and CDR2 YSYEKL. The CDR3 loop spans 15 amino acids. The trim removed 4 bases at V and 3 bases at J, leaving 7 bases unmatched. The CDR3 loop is CASSLIGLAKETQYF. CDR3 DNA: TGCGCCAGCAGCCTTATCGGACTAGCCAAAGAGACCCAGTACTTC.

The CDR3 DNA is TGCAGCGCCCGACAGGGGTCCTCCTACGAGCAGTACTTC. Encoded protein: CSARQGSSYEQYF. V is TRBV29-1 and J is TRBJ2-7, with 8 bases matching TRBD1. The V gene's germline CDR1 is SQVTM and CDR2 ANQGSEA. This CDR3 is 13 amino acids long. J lost 0 bases, V lost 7 bases, and 5 bases had no gene match.

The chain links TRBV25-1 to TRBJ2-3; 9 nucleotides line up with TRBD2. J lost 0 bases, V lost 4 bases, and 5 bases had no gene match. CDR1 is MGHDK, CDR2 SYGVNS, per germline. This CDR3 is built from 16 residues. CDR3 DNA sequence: TGTGCCAGCAGTGTATTGACTAGCGGAAGCACAGATACGCAGTATTTT. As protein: CASSVLTSGSTDTQYF.

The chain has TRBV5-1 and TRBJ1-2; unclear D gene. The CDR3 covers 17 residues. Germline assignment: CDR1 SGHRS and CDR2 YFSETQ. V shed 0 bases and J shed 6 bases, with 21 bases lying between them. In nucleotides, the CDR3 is TGCGCCAGCAGCTTGGAAAAGGGATCGGGAACTACGGATGGCTACACCTTC. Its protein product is CASSLEKGSGTTDGYTF. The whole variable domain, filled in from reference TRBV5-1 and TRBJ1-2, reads KAGVTQTPRYLIKTRGQQVTLSCSPISGHRSVSWYQQTPGQGLQFLFEYFSETQRNKGNFPGRFSGRQFSNSRSEMNVSTLELGDSALYLCASSLEKGSGTTDGYTFGSGTRLTVV.

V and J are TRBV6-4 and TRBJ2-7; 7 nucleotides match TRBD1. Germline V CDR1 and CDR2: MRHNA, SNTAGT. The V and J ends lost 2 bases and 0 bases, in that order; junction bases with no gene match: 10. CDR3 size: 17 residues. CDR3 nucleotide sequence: TGTGCCAGCAGTGACACCTCGGGACAGTGGAGCTCCTACGAGCAGTACTTC. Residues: CASSDTSGQWSSYEQYF.

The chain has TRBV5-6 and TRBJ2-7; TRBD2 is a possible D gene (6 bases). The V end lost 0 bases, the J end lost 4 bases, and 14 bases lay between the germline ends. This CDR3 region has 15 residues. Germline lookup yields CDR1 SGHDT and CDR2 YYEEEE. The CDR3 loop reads CASSLGGGGFYEQYF. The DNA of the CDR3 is TGTGCCAGCAGCTTGGGGGGAGGAGGTTTTTACGAGCAGTACTTC.

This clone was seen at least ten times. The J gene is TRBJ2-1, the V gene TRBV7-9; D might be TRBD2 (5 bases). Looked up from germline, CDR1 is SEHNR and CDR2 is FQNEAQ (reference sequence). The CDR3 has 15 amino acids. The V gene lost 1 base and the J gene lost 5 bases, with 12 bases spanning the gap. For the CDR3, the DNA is TGTGCCAGCAGCTTAGGATCTAGCCTCCACAATGAGCAGTTCTTC. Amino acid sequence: CASSLGSSLHNEQFF.

CDR3 DNA: TGCGCCAGCAGCCCAGGGGCCGAGGGGAATGAGCAGTTCTTC. Translating it yields CASSPGAEGNEQFF. The rearrangement links TRBV5-1 to TRBJ2-1; maybe TRBD1 (6 bases). The CDR3 has 14 amino acids. The germline gives CDR1 SGHRS, CDR2 YFSETQ. V was clipped by 4 bases and J by 7 bases, with 15 bases between them.